This passage covers 20 T cell receptor beta chains from one sample sequenced in a study of regulatory T cells in long-lasting Graves disease. Time point specified: newly diagnosed GD, antithyroid drugs for less than 3 months. Scientists built the TCR library using RNA that was extracted from PBMCs. HTBI primers from iRepertoire and Arm-PCR of CDR3 regions yielded the TCR beta libraries. TCRdb called the multiplex PCR reads again in MiXCR, with one record for every CDR3 protein. The data hold about 530,000 distinct CDR3 sequences, with 15% to 20% observed a single time. The same data also contributed to another study, on T cells in Graves' hyperthyroidism and ophthalmopathy.

This specimen was peripheral blood mononuclear cells (PBMCs), taken at new diagnosis, from a patient treated with antithyroid drugs. The receptor source for this set is a woman aged 40 to 65 with Graves disease.

Of note for this clonotype: The junction differs from germline at one of its ends, possibly a read error. J is TRBJ1-6 and V is TRBV10-2; D not resolved. CDR1 and CDR2 (germline): WSHSY, SAAADI. This CDR3 comprises 13 residues. CDR3 amino acids: CASQAVMDSSLHF. The CDR3 DNA reads TGCGCCAGCCAGGCGGTAATGGATTCATCCCTCCACTTT.

This chain uses TRBV10-3 with TRBJ1-1, with no clear D. Trimming stripped 3 bases from V and 4 bases from J, with 3 bases between. The V gene's germline CDR1 is ENHRY and CDR2 SYGVKD. The CDR3 loop spans 11 amino acids. CDR3 nucleotides: TGTGCCATCAGTGACCTCACTGAAGCTTTCTTT. Residues: CAISDLTEAFF.

The chain couples TRBV12-3 or TRBV12-4 to TRBJ2-1; weak D call: TRBD2 (5 bases). The CDR3 is 14 residues long. The ends were cut back, 7 bases at V and 10 bases at J, with 20 bases in the middle. Written as DNA, the CDR3 is TGTGCCAGCACCTTCGAGGGCTATTATTGGGAGCAGTTCTTC. Translation gives CASTFEGYYWEQFF.

Of note for this clonotype: This may be a read error: a much more frequent sequence differs by one nucleotide. The J gene is TRBJ1-5, the V gene TRBV20-1; D is ambiguous. CDR1 is DFQATT, CDR2 SNEGSKA, per germline (reference sequence). The CDR3 spans 15 residues. The CDR3 loop is CSASAPEGSNQPQRF. The DNA for the CDR3 is TGCAGTGCTAGTGCTCCGGAGGGTAGCAATCAGCCCCAGCGTTTT.

This chain joins TRBV28 and TRBJ2-7, with D perhaps matching TRBD2 (6 bases). The V gene's germline CDR1 is MDHEN and CDR2 SYDVKM. V was pared by 1 base and J by 3 bases, with 19 bases between. This CDR3 is 17 amino acids long. CDR3 DNA: TGTGCCAGCAGTTTATCTTTGGGTGGGGGGACTTACTACGAGCAGTACTTC. Amino acid sequence: CASSLSLGGGTYYEQYF. Variable domain in full (rest from reference TRBV28 and TRBJ2-7): DVKVTQSSRYLVKRTGEKVFLECVQDMDHENMFWYRQDPGLGLRLIYFSYDVKMKEKGDIPEGYSVSREKKERFSLILESASTNQTSMYLCASSLSLGGGTYYEQYFGPGTRLTVT.

The chain employs TRBV10-3 and TRBJ1-1, with 11 bases lining up with TRBD1. V lost 4 bases to trimming and J lost 1 base; unmatched junction nucleotides: 5. Looked up from germline, CDR1 is ENHRY and CDR2 is SYGVKD. This CDR3 is built from 16 residues. The CDR3 nucleotides are TGTGCCATCAGTGTTGGGACAGGGGGAGGGAACACTGAAGCTTTCTTT. The encoded protein is CAISVGTGGGNTEAFF.

With regard to this clonotype: A much larger clone differs from this one at a single base, so this may be a read error. The chain carries TRBV2 and TRBJ1-1, with D perhaps matching TRBD1 (5 bases). From germline, CDR1 is SNHLY and CDR2 FYNNEI. The CDR3 runs to 15 residues. CDR3 sequence: CASSSTGGINTEASF. Here the CDR3 DNA reads TGTGCCAGCAGCTCCACGGGGGGGATCAACACTGAAGCTTCCTTT.

The rearrangement uses TRBV7-3 and TRBJ2-3; possibly TRBD1 for D (5 bases). The J call could be wrong; TRBJ2-1 is a better fit for the DNA end. This CDR3 comprises 14 residues. Germline V lookup: CDR1 SGHTA, CDR2 FQGTGA. Here the CDR3 reads CASSLSGANNEQFF. The CDR3 DNA follows: TGTGCCAGCAGCTTAAGTGGGGCAAACAATGAGCAGTTCTTC.

V and J are TRBV5-4 and TRBJ2-6; D gene unclear. The germline V and J ends were trimmed by 6 bases and 4 bases, with 17 bases remaining between them. CDR3 length: 16 residues. Germline V gene data show CDR1 as SGHNT and CDR2 as YYREEE (reference sequence). The CDR3 DNA reads as TGTGCCAGCATCAATTCCTACGCGACCGGGGCCAACGTCCTGACTTTC. Residues: CASINSYATGANVLTF.

The table lists this clonotype with many counts. This CDR3 reads CASSLGTALAKNIQYF. CDR3 nucleotides: TGTGCCAGCAGTTTAGGGACAGCCTTAGCCAAAAACATTCAGTACTTC. The chain combines TRBV28 with TRBJ2-4; TRBD1 aligns across 7 bases. Germline V lookup: CDR1 MDHEN, CDR2 SYDVKM. V gave up 2 bases and J gave up 0 bases; unmatched junction bases: 4. This CDR3 is built from 16 residues.

The V gene is TRBV28, the J gene TRBJ1-1, with D possibly matching TRBD1 (6 bases). Trimming cost V 5 bases and J 3 bases, with 16 bases left between them. The CDR3 is 15 residues long. Germline V gives CDR1 MDHEN, CDR2 SYDVKM. CDR3 amino acids: CASSPQGSWDTEAFF. In nucleotides, the CDR3 is TGTGCCAGCAGTCCGCAGGGGTCCTGGGACACTGAAGCTTTCTTT.

This chain links TRBV19 with TRBJ1-2, with D unresolved. V gave up 1 base and J gave up 0 bases, with 12 bases separating them. CDR1 is LNHDA and CDR2 is SQIVND in the germline V gene (reference sequence). The CDR3 sequence is 16 residues long. The CDR3 DNA is TGTGCCAGTAGTATAGGACGCAGGACTGCTAACTATGGCTACACCTTC. Protein product: CASSIGRRTANYGYTF.

In this sample, this clonotype turned up many times. This chain connects TRBV20-1 to TRBJ1-1; 12 nucleotides line up with TRBD1. Germline assignment: CDR1 DFQATT and CDR2 SNEGSKA (reference sequence). The ends lost 7 bases at V and 5 bases at J; junction bases unmatched: 11. This CDR3 contains 15 residues. Written as DNA, the CDR3 is TGCAGTGGTAGGGACAGGGGGCTTGGGATTACTGAAGCTTTCTTT. It specifies CSGRDRGLGITEAFF.

This clonotype was seen many times. The V call is TRBV2, the J call TRBJ1-1; tentative D call: TRBD1 (5 bases). V lost 11 bases and J 0 bases, leaving 13 bases between the germline ends. This CDR3 has 13 amino acids. The germline CDR1 and CDR2 sequences are SNHLY and FYNNEI. The CDR3 region has the DNA TGTGCCGGAACCGGGACTGTGAACACTGAAGCTTTCTTT. Amino acids: CAGTGTVNTEAFF. The full variable domain, rest sourced from reference TRBV2 and TRBJ1-1, is EPEVTQTPSHQVTQMGQEVILRCVPISNHLYFYWYRQILGQKVEFLVSFYNNEISEKSEIFDDQFSVERPDGSNFTLKIRSTKLEDSAMYFCAGTGTVNTEAFFGQGTRLTVV.

Ten or more counts support this clonotype. The CDR3 DNA reads TGTGCCAGCAGCGGGTGGAGGGCGCACACAGATACGCAGTATTTT. It encodes CASSGWRAHTDTQYF. This chain joins TRBV6-2 or TRBV6-3 and TRBJ2-3; tentatively, D is TRBD2 (6 bases). The V gene lost 6 bases and the J gene lost 2 bases, with 15 bases spanning the gap. In germline, CDR1 is MNHEY, CDR2 SVGEGT. The CDR3 runs 15 residues.

This clonotype was counted at least ten times. V usage is TRBV3-1 and J usage is TRBJ1-3; D is undetermined. The CDR3 length is 15 residues. CDR1 is LGHDT, CDR2 YNNKEL, per germline (reference sequence). V was shortened by 0 bases and J by 0 bases, with 6 bases between the two germline ends. The CDR3 DNA follows: TGTGCCAGCAGCCAAGAGTTGGTCTCTGGAAACACCATATATTTT. Translation gives CASSQELVSGNTIYF. Full variable domain (outside the CDR3, taken from reference TRBV3-1 and TRBJ1-3): DTAVSQTPKYLVTQMGNDKSIKCEQNLGHDTMYWYKQDSKKFLKIMFSYNNKELIINETVPNRFSPKSPDKAHLNLHINSLELGDSAVYFCASSQELVSGNTIYFGEGSWLTVV.

As for this clonotype: This may arise from a read error, as a much more abundant clone is one base away. A read error is likely, as this CDR3 ends without the conserved phenylalanine or tryptophan. The J gene is TRBJ1-2, the V gene TRBV5-4; TRBD1 matches 12 bases. The germline V gene has CDR1 SGHNT and CDR2 YYREEE (reference sequence). This CDR3 contains 15 residues. The trim removed 3 bases at V and 5 bases at J, leaving 5 bases unmatched. The CDR3, as DNA: TGTGCCAGCAGCTCCCCGGGACAGGGGGCGTATGGCTACACCTGC. Its translation is CASSSPGQGAYGYTC.

This clonotype came up many times. The chain employs TRBV2 and TRBJ1-1; 7 bases map to TRBD1. The CDR3 contains 13 residues. The V gene's germline CDR1 is SNHLY and CDR2 FYNNEI. After removal of 4 bases from V and 5 bases from J, the junction contained 4 bases not matched to a gene. The CDR3 DNA reads as TGTGCCAGCAGTGGACAGGGCAGGACTGAAGCTTTCTTT. Amino acids: CASSGQGRTEAFF. Filled out from reference TRBV2 and TRBJ1-1, the complete variable domain reads EPEVTQTPSHQVTQMGQEVILRCVPISNHLYFYWYRQILGQKVEFLVSFYNNEISEKSEIFDDQFSVERPDGSNFTLKIRSTKLEDSAMYFCASSGQGRTEAFFGQGTRLTVV.

V gene TRBV29-1 combines with J gene TRBJ1-2; D not resolved. The germline V gene encodes CDR1 SQVTM and CDR2 ANQGSEA. This CDR3 has 14 amino acids. Trimming stripped 0 bases from V and 8 bases from J, with 16 bases between. The CDR3 loop reads CSVEDSGEIGGYTF. The CDR3 DNA sequence: TGCAGCGTTGAAGATTCCGGGGAAATCGGCGGCTACACCTTC.

The chain has TRBV25-1 and TRBJ1-2; possibly TRBD1 for D (6 bases). The CDR3 contains 14 residues. Trimming pared 3 bases from V and 8 bases from J, leaving 16 bases between. Germline lookup yields CDR1 MGHDK and CDR2 SYGVNS. CDR3 residues: CASSDTGRKRGYTF. DNA of the CDR3: TGTGCCAGCAGTGATACAGGGCGAAAGAGGGGCTACACCTTC.